This TCR beta chain emerged from a study of shared clonotypes between healthy human individuals. Study observations and caveats: Large depth notwithstanding, sorted-subset sequencing proved incomplete by rarefaction.

TCRdb keeps only in-frame clones here, not all; method: immunoSEQ multiplex PCR. Of 2,500,000 or so clones listed, roughly 93% are singletons. Germline CDR1 GTSNPN, CDR2 SVGIG (reference sequence). The CDR3 extends over 13 amino acids. Remarks on this clone: Its antigen is as yet unknown. At one of its ends the junction is not consistent with the germline gene, which may arise from a read error.

The chain recombines TRBV30 with TRBJ2-1; D is ambiguous. Sequenced input: naive CD4+ T cells from PBMCs. As to subset: CD45RA+ positively selected. This sequence originates from a man younger than 35 in good health. Some clones in this sample may be carry-over from other donors' samples. The CDR3 DNA reads as TGTGCCTGGAGTGTATTTTCCAACGGGCGAACCCTCTTC. It codes for CAWSVFSNGRTLF.